The 13 T cell receptor beta chains in this list originate from one sample, sequenced in a study of T cell responses to AZD1222 COVID-19 vaccine. Sequencing used immunoSEQ multiplex PCR; TCRdb keeps in-frame clones, though not all of them. Of about 83,000 clones detected, over 75% appear once; the ten largest clones hold approximately 4.5%. Material: peripheral blood, obtained on day 0 of MenACWY control vaccination. These receptors were collected from an adult in good health.

The chain recombines TRBV10-3 with TRBJ2-1, with D possibly matching TRBD2 (5 bases). The CDR3 totals 14 residues. The V gene's germline CDR1 is ENHRY and CDR2 SYGVKD. Trimming shortened V by 3 bases and J by 6 bases, and 12 bases separated the two germline ends. The CDR3, as DNA: TGTGCCATCAGTGAAACTAGAAGTGGCAATGAGCAGTTCTTC. Translating gives CAISETRSGNEQFF.

The gene calls are TRBV5-1 and TRBJ1-3, with D unresolved. From germline, CDR1 is SGHRS and CDR2 YFSETQ. The length of the CDR3 is 15 residues. Trimming shortened V by 2 bases and J by 0 bases, and 9 bases separated the two germline ends. The CDR3 loop reads CASSFTATSGNTIYF. CDR3 coding DNA: TGCGCCAGCAGCTTCACTGCGACCTCTGGAAACACCATATATTTT. The variable domain in full, completed from reference TRBV5-1 and TRBJ1-3, reads KAGVTQTPRYLIKTRGQQVTLSCSPISGHRSVSWYQQTPGQGLQFLFEYFSETQRNKGNFPGRFSGRQFSNSRSEMNVSTLELGDSALYLCASSFTATSGNTIYFGEGSWLTVV.

The table lists this clone with a count of one. This chain links TRBV6-5 with TRBJ1-6; the D is unclear. CDR1 MNHEY and CDR2 SVGAGI come from the germline V gene. CDR3 length: 14 amino acids. Trimming pared 1 base from V and 7 bases from J, leaving 8 bases between. CDR3 DNA sequence: TGTGCCAGCAGTTACTTAACTCCCAATTCACCCCTCCACTTT. This sequence encodes CASSYLTPNSPLHF.

The gene calls are TRBV29-1 and TRBJ2-3; TRBD2 matches 8 bases. The length of the CDR3 is 17 residues. CDR1 and CDR2 from the germline V gene are SQVTM and ANQGSEA. Trimming at V came to 6 bases and at J to 2 bases, leaving 16 bases not matched to a gene. The CDR3 reads CSVKNGLAGWVTDTQYF. CDR3 in DNA: TGCAGCGTCAAAAATGGGCTAGCGGGTTGGGTCACAGATACGCAGTATTTT.

The rearrangement joins TRBV4-3 to TRBJ1-3; 9 nucleotides agree with TRBD1. Unmatched junction bases numbered 6, after V lost 1 base and J lost 5 bases. This CDR3 comprises 16 residues. The germline CDR1 and CDR2 sequences are LGHNA and YSLEER. This chain's CDR3 is CASSQGDRDGRNTIYF. DNA for the CDR3: TGCGCCAGCAGCCAAGGGGACAGGGACGGTAGAAACACCATATATTTT.

The chain recombines TRBV2 with TRBJ2-1; D might be TRBD2 (5 bases). Per germline, CDR1 SNHLY and CDR2 FYNNEI. The length of the CDR3 is 13 residues. The V end lost 8 bases, the J end lost 4 bases, and 12 bases lay between the germline ends. CDR3 amino acids: CASSGDGYNEQFF. As DNA, the CDR3 is TGTGCCAGCTCCGGGGATGGGTACAATGAGCAGTTCTTC.

The chain couples TRBV7-9 to TRBJ2-7; 9 bases are shared with TRBD2. Germline V gene data show CDR1 as SEHNR and CDR2 as FQNEAQ (reference sequence). The CDR3 has 18 amino acids. V gave up 4 bases and J gave up 3 bases; unmatched junction bases: 16. The CDR3 coding sequence is TGTGCCAGCAGCTCCGGAAACTCAATTAGCGGGAGCCTCTACGAGCAGTACTTC. It translates to CASSSGNSISGSLYEQYF.

The CDR3 coding sequence is TGTGCCAGCGGGACTTGGAGTTCACCCCTCCACTTT. It is translated as CASGTWSSPLHF. J is TRBJ1-6 and V is TRBV2, with D possibly being TRBD1 (5 bases). Trimming took off 8 bases at V and 9 bases at J, with 11 bases between the two ends. Per the germline V gene, CDR1 is SNHLY and CDR2 is FYNNEI. The CDR3 has 12 residues.

The J gene is TRBJ2-3, the V gene TRBV28; tentatively, D is TRBD2 (5 bases). Germline values: CDR1 MDHEN, CDR2 SYDVKM. Deletions cut 2 bases from V and 2 bases from J, with 11 bases between. The CDR3 spans 15 residues. The CDR3 reads CASSLEIALTDTQYF. As DNA, the CDR3 is TGTGCCAGCAGTTTAGAAATAGCGCTCACAGATACGCAGTATTTT.

This rearrangement joins TRBV10-3 to TRBJ2-7; D might be TRBD2 (7 bases). The CDR3 extends over 13 amino acids. V lost 4 bases and J lost 4, with 11 bases in between. Germline values: CDR1 ENHRY, CDR2 SYGVKD. The CDR3: CAISVGGGYEQYF. The DNA for the CDR3 is TGTGCCATCAGTGTGGGAGGGGGATACGAGCAGTACTTC.

This chain links TRBV24-1 with TRBJ2-5, with D tentatively TRBD2 (5 bases). The length of the CDR3 is 14 residues. Germline loops: CDR1 KGHDR, CDR2 SFDVKD. V lost 2 bases and J 1 base, leaving 7 bases between the germline ends. CDR3 sequence: CATSDYGSQETQYF. The CDR3, as DNA: TGTGCCACCAGTGATTATGGGAGCCAAGAGACCCAGTACTTC.

V usage is TRBV19 and J usage is TRBJ2-7, with D perhaps given as TRBD1 or TRBD2 (5 bases each). The V and J ends lost 5 bases and 0 bases respectively, with 14 bases between them. The CDR3 contains 15 residues. Germline V gives CDR1 LNHDA, CDR2 SQIVND (reference sequence). Here the CDR3 DNA reads TGTGCCAGTAGTGGGACGGGCCCTAGCTCCTACGAGCAGTACTTC. Its protein product is CASSGTGPSSYEQYF. Based on the CDR3 plus reference TRBV19 and TRBJ2-7, the full variable domain is DGGITQSPKYLFRKEGQNVTLSCEQNLNHDAMYWYRQDPGQGLRLIYYSQIVNDFQKGDIAEGYSVSREKKESFPLTVTSAQKNPTAFYLCASSGTGPSSYEQYFGPGTRLTVT.

This clone was detected only a few times. The chain recombines TRBV28 with TRBJ2-7; 9 positions agree with TRBD1. This CDR3 comprises 16 residues. Germline CDR1 MDHEN, CDR2 SYDVKM. V gave up 3 bases and J gave up 2 bases; unmatched junction bases: 8. This CDR3 reads CASSFAGQGTPYEQYF. CDR3 bases: TGTGCCAGCAGTTTTGCGGGACAGGGTACCCCCTACGAGCAGTACTTC.